This T cell receptor (beta chain) was identified during a study of blood T cell repertoires in COVID-19. About the study: Some COVID-19 samples were acute and others convalescent; all came from the United States, Italy and Spain.

The CDR3 has 16 residues. V dropped 5 bases and J dropped 0; count of bases not matched to a gene: 5. Per the germline V gene, CDR1 is SGHAT and CDR2 is FQNNGV. Repertoires were generated with immunoSEQ multiplex PCR, while TCRdb's copy carries only in-frame clones and drops some. The sample yields some 80,000 clones, roughly 73% seen once. The sequencing sample was made of peripheral blood. This chain uses TRBV11-2 with TRBJ2-1; 9 nucleotides agree with TRBD2. The receptor comes from a human donor in a cohort sampled during active COVID-19. The CDR3 DNA follows: TGTGCCAGCAGCCCTAGCGGGGCCTACTCCTACAATGAGCAGTTCTTC. It codes for CASSPSGAYSYNEQFF.